What follows are 31 T cell receptor beta chains derived from one specimen sequenced in a study of T cells in Graves' hyperthyroidism and ophthalmopathy. There were TCR beta CDR3 regions amplified from RNA transcripts. TCR CDR3 regions were first amplified by RT-PCR with HTBI primers. TCRdb re-called the multiplex PCR reads through MiXCR, storing one row per CDR3 protein. The top ten clones hold 35% of a sample with about 250,000 distinct CDR3 sequences, around 24% of them seen once. The sequencing sample was made of blood. Receptor source: a woman between 35 and 50 years old with Graves' ophthalmopathy.

This rearrangement joins TRBV6-5 to TRBJ2-7, with D perhaps given as TRBD1 or TRBD2 (5 bases each). V was cut by 2 bases and J by 4 bases, with 15 bases left in between. The CDR3 covers 15 residues. The V gene's germline CDR1 is MNHEY and CDR2 SVGAGI. Here the CDR3 DNA reads TGTGCCAGCAGTTACGACGCCCCTGGGGGATACGAGCAGTACTTC. The encoded protein is CASSYDAPGGYEQYF.

This clonotype showed up many times. J is TRBJ1-1 and V is TRBV6-5; 8 bases are a match to TRBD1. The V gene's germline CDR1 is MNHEY and CDR2 SVGAGI. The CDR3 has 14 residues. Trimming took 6 bases from V and 1 from J; bases not matched to a gene: 4. The CDR3 bases are TGTGCCAGCAGGTACAGGGGGAGGAACACTGAAGCTTTCTTT. Amino acid sequence: CASRYRGRNTEAFF.

The J gene is TRBJ2-7, the V gene TRBV29-1, with D uncertain. Germline CDR1 SQVTM, CDR2 ANQGSEA. The V and J ends lost 4 bases and 4 bases respectively, with 8 bases between them. The CDR3 runs to 11 residues. The CDR3 DNA follows: TGCAGCGTTGGATCGGCATACGAGCAGTACTTC. It yields the protein CSVGSAYEQYF.

This clonotype was seen a few times. This chain connects TRBV2 to TRBJ2-2; D not resolved. Trimming removed 1 base from V and 5 bases from J, with 8 bases in between. This CDR3 has 14 amino acids. Germline CDR1 reads SNHLY; CDR2 reads FYNNEI. The CDR3: CASSEGAETGELFF. CDR3 bases: TGTGCCAGCAGTGAAGGGGCTGAGACCGGGGAGCTGTTTTTT. Supplemented by reference TRBV2 and TRBJ2-2, the full variable domain reads EPEVTQTPSHQVTQMGQEVILRCVPISNHLYFYWYRQILGQKVEFLVSFYNNEISEKSEIFDDQFSVERPDGSNFTLKIRSTKLEDSAMYFCASSEGAETGELFFGEGSRLTVL.

This clonotype was seen ten or more times. The V gene is TRBV6-1, the J gene TRBJ2-1; D possibly corresponds to TRBD1 (5 bases). Germline V gene lookup returns CDR1 MNHNS and CDR2 SASEGT. The CDR3 totals 16 residues. V lost 6 bases and J lost 0, with 15 bases in between. CDR3 region: CASRSMGRSSYNEQFF. In DNA form, the CDR3 reads TGTGCCAGCAGATCCATGGGGCGGAGCTCCTACAATGAGCAGTTCTTC.

The sample holds many counts of this clonotype. Here the CDR3 reads CATSDLGGNTGELFF. Here the CDR3 DNA reads TGTGCCACCAGTGATTTGGGCGGGAACACCGGGGAGCTGTTTTTT. The chain couples TRBV24-1 to TRBJ2-2; no reliable D call. This CDR3 region has 15 residues. In germline, CDR1 is KGHDR, CDR2 SFDVKD. The ends were cut back, 0 bases at V and 1 base at J, with 5 bases in the middle.

This clonotype has a count of ten or more. This chain joins TRBV5-1 and TRBJ2-7; D remains unclear. V lost 0 bases, J lost 3 bases, and 10 bases lay in between. The CDR3 has 14 amino acids. CDR1 is SGHRS, CDR2 YFSETQ, per germline. Written as DNA, the CDR3 is TGCGCCAGCAGCTTGGACTACTACTACTACGAGCAGTACTTC. This sequence encodes CASSLDYYYYEQYF.

This clonotype was detected ten times or more. The chain couples TRBV6-1 to TRBJ1-1; perhaps TRBD1 as D (6 bases). The CDR3 has 13 amino acids. Germline V lookup: CDR1 MNHNS, CDR2 SASEGT. With 6 bases removed from V and 3 bases from J, the gap between germline ends came to 11 bases. The CDR3 DNA sequence: TGTGCCAGCAGACGGGCAGGGGACACTGAAGCTTTCTTT. Encoded protein: CASRRAGDTEAFF.

The chain has TRBV12-3 or TRBV12-4 and TRBJ1-1; D might be TRBD1 (6 bases). The CDR3 spans 14 residues. V dropped 6 bases and J dropped 2 bases, with 13 bases sitting between them. The chain's CDR3 is CASSLSGHNTEAFF. The CDR3 DNA is TGTGCCAGCAGCCTGTCGGGACATAACACTGAAGCTTTCTTT.

This clonotype was detected ten times or more. V is TRBV11-2 and J is TRBJ2-7; D is unresolved. Germline values: CDR1 SGHAT, CDR2 FQNNGV. The CDR3 sequence is 13 residues long. V was clipped by 5 bases and J by 6 bases, with 14 bases between them. In nucleotides, the CDR3 is TGTGCCAGCAGCCCTGGTGGCTCGGGCGAGCAGTACTTC. This codes for CASSPGGSGEQYF.

V is TRBV11-1 and J is TRBJ2-7, with D perhaps matching TRBD1 (6 bases). The CDR3 has 14 residues. The germline V gene encodes CDR1 SGHAT and CDR2 FQDESV (reference sequence). V lost 3 bases, J lost 3 bases, and 12 bases lay in between. The CDR3 spells CASSLRDTDYEQYF. The CDR3, as DNA: TGTGCCAGCAGCTTGAGGGACACGGACTACGAGCAGTACTTC. Combining the CDR3 with reference TRBV11-1 and TRBJ2-7 gives the whole variable domain EAEVAQSPRYKITEKSQAVAFWCDPISGHATLYWYRQILGQGPELLVQFQDESVVDDSQLPKDRFSAERLKGVDSTLKIQPAELGDSAMYLCASSLRDTDYEQYFGPGTRLTVT.

This clonotype was counted at least ten times. V usage is TRBV28 and J usage is TRBJ2-7, with a possible D match to TRBD2 (6 bases). This CDR3 region has 18 residues. Trimming pared 3 bases from V and 0 bases from J, leaving 21 bases between. Germline CDR1 reads MDHEN; CDR2 reads SYDVKM. The CDR3 DNA is TGTGCCAGCAGTTTCCCAACCCGGGTAGCGGTGAGCTCCTACGAGCAGTACTTC. It encodes CASSFPTRVAVSSYEQYF.

This clonotype was recorded many times. The rearrangement joins TRBV7-8 to TRBJ2-3, with 8 bases fitting TRBD2. CDR1 and CDR2 (germline): SGHVS, FQNEAQ. V shed 4 bases and J 3 bases; nucleotides not matched to a gene: 9. The CDR3 length is 16 residues. The DNA of the CDR3 is TGTGCCAGCAGCTCCAGGTCGAGCGGGAGAACAGATACGCAGTATTTT. Amino acid sequence: CASSSRSSGRTDTQYF.

This clonotype has ten or more counts. The CDR3 sequence: CASSLGSQETQYF. Written as DNA, the CDR3 is TGTGCCAGCAGTTTGGGTAGCCAAGAGACCCAGTACTTC. The gene calls are TRBV12-3 or TRBV12-4 and TRBJ2-5; D gene unclear. The CDR3 totals 13 residues. V lost 3 bases and J lost 1, with 6 bases in between.

The J gene is TRBJ2-5, the V gene TRBV2; D unclear. The CDR3 contains 11 residues. CDR1 is SNHLY and CDR2 is FYNNEI in the germline V gene. V was clipped by 10 bases and J by 7 bases, with 13 bases between them. Written as DNA, the CDR3 is TGTGCCACCCGTGGGGAAGGGACCCAGTACTTC. Residues: CATRGEGTQYF.

This clonotype was detected ten times or more. The chain joins TRBV3-1 to TRBJ2-7, with D possibly matching TRBD1 (6 bases). Trimming removed 4 bases at V and 2 bases at J, with 18 bases between. Per the germline V gene, CDR1 is LGHDT and CDR2 is YNNKEL (reference sequence). The CDR3 loop spans 16 amino acids. As DNA, the CDR3 is TGTGCCAGCAGCCCATGGGGGCGCGGAGAAGCCTACGAGCAGTACTTC. Translation: CASSPWGRGEAYEQYF.

The chain combines TRBV6-5 with TRBJ2-7; 10 bases agree with TRBD2. There are 14 residues in the CDR3. V shed 4 bases, J shed 3 bases, and the junction held 3 bases outside the gene matches. Germline V gene lookup returns CDR1 MNHEY and CDR2 SVGAGI. CDR3 in amino acids: CASSFVAGGYEQYF. CDR3 coding DNA: TGTGCCAGCAGTTTTGTAGCGGGAGGCTACGAGCAGTACTTC.

Note on this clonotype: The junction differs from germline at one of its ends, possibly a read error. J is TRBJ1-2 and V is TRBV28; D unclear. The CDR3 contains 15 residues. Looked up from germline, CDR1 is MDHEN and CDR2 is SYDVKM. The CDR3 loop reads CASSLRVAFSSGYSF. The CDR3 bases are TGTGCCAGCAGTTTAAGGGTAGCTTTCTCTTCGGGCTACAGCTTC.

This clonotype appeared many times. The chain is built from TRBV27 and TRBJ2-2; 12 nucleotides line up with TRBD2. This CDR3 is 16 amino acids long. Trimming cost V 3 bases and J 7 bases; bases outside gene matches: 6. Germline CDR1 is MNHEY and CDR2 is SMNVEV (reference sequence). CDR3 region: CASSLKLAGGHGELFF. The CDR3 bases are TGTGCCAGCAGTTTGAAACTAGCGGGAGGACACGGGGAGCTGTTTTTT.

This clonotype was found a few times. The chain combines TRBV28 with TRBJ2-2, with TRBD2 matching 8 bases. Germline assignment: CDR1 MDHEN and CDR2 SYDVKM. J lost 4 bases, V lost 2 bases, and 6 bases had no gene match. This CDR3 region has 16 residues. The CDR3 DNA follows: TGTGCCAGCAGTTTAAGCGGGGGTGGGATCACCGGGGAGCTGTTTTTT. It codes for CASSLSGGGITGELFF.

This clonotype was seen ten or more times. V is TRBV7-9 and J is TRBJ1-2; 10 bases match TRBD1. The length of the CDR3 is 13 residues. From germline, CDR1 is SEHNR and CDR2 FQNEAQ (reference sequence). Unmatched junction bases numbered 4, after V lost 5 bases and J lost 7 bases. The DNA for the CDR3 is TGTGCCAGCAGCCCGGGGACAGGGGCTGGCTACACCTTC. This gives the protein CASSPGTGAGYTF.

At least ten counts were recorded for this clonotype. V gene TRBV28 combines with J gene TRBJ1-1; 12 bases match TRBD1. This CDR3 has 15 residues. V lost 7 bases and J lost 9; bases outside the gene matches: 12. The germline V gene encodes CDR1 MDHEN and CDR2 SYDVKM. The chain's CDR3 is CASIRDRGQTSKAFF. The DNA of the CDR3 is TGTGCCAGCATCAGGGACAGGGGGCAGACGAGCAAAGCTTTCTTT.

This clonotype was found many times. The J gene is TRBJ2-6, the V gene TRBV28, with D perhaps matching TRBD1 (5 bases). CDR1 MDHEN and CDR2 SYDVKM come from the germline V gene. V was pared by 3 bases and J by 2 bases, with 14 bases between. The CDR3 totals 17 residues. CDR3 DNA sequence: TGTGCCAGCAGTTTGGGCCAGGGTGTGACTGGGGCCAACGTCCTGACTTTC. This gives the protein CASSLGQGVTGANVLTF.

This clonotype was seen at least ten times. The V call is TRBV19, the J call TRBJ1-3; perhaps TRBD1 as D (5 bases). There are 14 residues in the CDR3. V lost 5 bases, J lost 2 bases, and 10 bases lay in between. Germline V gene lookup returns CDR1 LNHDA and CDR2 SQIVND (reference sequence). The CDR3 here is CASSFVGPGNTIYF. The CDR3 coding sequence is TGTGCCAGTAGTTTCGTGGGACCTGGAAACACCATATATTTT. The whole variable domain, remainder taken from reference TRBV19 and TRBJ1-3, is DGGITQSPKYLFRKEGQNVTLSCEQNLNHDAMYWYRQDPGQGLRLIYYSQIVNDFQKGDIAEGYSVSREKKESFPLTVTSAQKNPTAFYLCASSFVGPGNTIYFGEGSWLTVV.

This clonotype was detected once. The V call is TRBV6-1, the J call TRBJ2-5, with 8 bases identical to TRBD1. Germline V gives CDR1 MNHNS, CDR2 SASEGT. V trimming: 7 bases; J trimming: 2 bases; junction bases outside the gene matches: 15. The CDR3 sequence is 17 residues long. The CDR3 reads CASKPDRGSGYQETQYF. Written as DNA, the CDR3 is TGTGCCAGCAAGCCCGACAGGGGCAGCGGCTATCAAGAGACCCAGTACTTC.

This clonotype came up many times. V and J are TRBV6-4 and TRBJ2-5, with 8 bases aligning to TRBD1. With V trimmed by 9 bases and J by 4 bases, 13 bases remained unmatched. This CDR3 is built from 15 residues. The germline V gene has CDR1 MRHNA and CDR2 SNTAGT. CDR3 in DNA: TGTGCCAGGGCGACTTCCGGAGACAGGGGAGAGACCCAGTACTTC. Encoded protein: CARATSGDRGETQYF.

This clonotype occurred many times. The CDR3 bases are TGTGCCAGCAGTTTGGATCAGTCTGGAAACACCATATATTTT. Protein: CASSLDQSGNTIYF. This chain joins TRBV28 and TRBJ1-3; D is uncertain. V shed 3 bases and J shed 1 base, with 7 bases lying between them. CDR3 length equals 14 residues. Germline V gene lookup returns CDR1 MDHEN and CDR2 SYDVKM.

Remarks on this clonotype: One junction end disagrees with the germline gene, perhaps due to a read error. The rearrangement links TRBV20-1 to TRBJ2-7; 7 positions match TRBD1. Germline V gene lookup returns CDR1 DFQATT and CDR2 SNEGSKA (reference sequence). The CDR3 is 12 residues long. The CDR3 here is CSAATGSYDQYF. The DNA of the CDR3 is TGCAGCGCTGCGACAGGGAGCTACGATCAGTACTTC.

This clonotype was seen repeatedly, ten times or more. The CDR3 DNA reads TGTGCCAGCAGCTTAGCGTCCTCCGGGACTGAAGCTTTCTTT. This sequence encodes CASSLASSGTEAFF. The J gene is TRBJ1-1, the V gene TRBV7-8; D is undetermined. CDR1 is SGHVS and CDR2 is FQNEAQ in the germline V gene. CDR3 length equals 14 residues. The V gene lost 0 bases and the J gene lost 5 bases, with 10 bases spanning the gap.

This rearrangement joins TRBV28 to TRBJ1-2; D gene unclear. Trimming cost V 5 bases and J 2 bases, with 15 bases left between them. The CDR3 has 15 amino acids. Germline V gene data show CDR1 as MDHEN and CDR2 as SYDVKM. The CDR3: CASSKGWVANYGYTF. CDR3 coding DNA: TGTGCCAGCAGTAAAGGGTGGGTGGCAAACTATGGCTACACCTTC.

This clonotype was detected many times. V is TRBV5-1 and J is TRBJ2-7; D ambiguous. Germline CDR1 reads SGHRS; CDR2 reads YFSETQ. CDR3 size: 15 residues. The V end lost 4 bases, the J end lost 0 bases, and 14 bases lay between the germline ends. CDR3 DNA: TGCGCCAGCAGCCTTGGAGCCCAGAGCTCCTACGAGCAGTACTTC. Encoded protein: CASSLGAQSSYEQYF.